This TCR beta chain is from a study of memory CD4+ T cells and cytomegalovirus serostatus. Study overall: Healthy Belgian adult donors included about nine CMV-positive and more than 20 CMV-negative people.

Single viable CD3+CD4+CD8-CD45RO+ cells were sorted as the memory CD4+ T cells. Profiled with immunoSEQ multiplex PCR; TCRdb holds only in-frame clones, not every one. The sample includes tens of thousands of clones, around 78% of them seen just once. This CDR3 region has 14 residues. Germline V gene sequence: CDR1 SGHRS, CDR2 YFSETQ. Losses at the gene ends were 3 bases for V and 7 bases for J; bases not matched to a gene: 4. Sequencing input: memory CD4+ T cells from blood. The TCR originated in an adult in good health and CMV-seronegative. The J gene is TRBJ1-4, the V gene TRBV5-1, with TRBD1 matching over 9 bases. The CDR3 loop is CASSSGTGPEKLFF. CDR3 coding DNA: TGCGCCAGCAGCTCCGGGACAGGGCCTGAAAAACTGTTTTTT.